This TCR beta chain derives from a study of Ad26.COV2.S vaccination and SARS-CoV-2 variants. Treatment of the sample: approximately 18 received Ad26.COV2.S at low or high dose, single or two shots; roughly 5 received placebo; per-sample allocation not given. Vaccine and placebo recipients were sampled on day 63 after the first injection. Sequenced by immunoSEQ multiplex PCR; TCRdb stores in-frame clones only, minus some. The data contain 450,000 to 550,000 clones, 89% of them seen just once; the ten biggest clones take up over 1.5%. Here the sequenced sample was peripheral blood, taken in a trial of Ad26.COV2.S vaccine versus placebo. The TCR sequence derives from a person between 18 and 65 years old who received the Ad26.COV2.S COVID-19 vaccine or a placebo.

The CDR3 is CASSLSGANVLTF. In DNA form, the CDR3 reads TGTGCCAGCAGTTTATCTGGGGCCAACGTCCTGACTTTC. The J gene is TRBJ2-6, the V gene TRBV12-3 or TRBV12-4; D not certain. V shed 2 bases and J shed 1 base, with 0 bases lying between them. The length of the CDR3 is 13 residues.